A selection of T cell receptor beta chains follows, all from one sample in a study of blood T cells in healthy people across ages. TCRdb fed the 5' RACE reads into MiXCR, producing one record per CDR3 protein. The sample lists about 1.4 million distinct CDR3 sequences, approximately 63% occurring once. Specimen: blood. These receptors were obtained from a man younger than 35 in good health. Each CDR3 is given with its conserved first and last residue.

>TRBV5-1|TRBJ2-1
CASSPSGGVYNEQFF
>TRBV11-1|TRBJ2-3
CASSFEGGTDTQYF
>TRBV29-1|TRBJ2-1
CSVESREDSEQFF
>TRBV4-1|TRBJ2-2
CASSQGGGRTITGELFF
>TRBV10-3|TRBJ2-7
CAISEIPLDTSYEQYF
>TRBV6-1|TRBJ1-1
CASIPPYGGIAEAFF
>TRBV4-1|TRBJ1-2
CASSHLGGVYGYTF
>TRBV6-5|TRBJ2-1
CASSYSTSGEQFF
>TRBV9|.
CASKGVGETQYF
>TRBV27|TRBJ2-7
CASSLPSPGQGQTLYYEQYF
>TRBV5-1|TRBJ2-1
CASSLKTSGGLSYNEQFF
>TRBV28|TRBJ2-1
CASSLGALPALGNEQFF
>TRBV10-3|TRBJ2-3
CASRLAGKVDTQYF
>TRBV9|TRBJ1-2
CASSGTGTGSGYTF
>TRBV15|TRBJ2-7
CATSDLEALQPYEQYF
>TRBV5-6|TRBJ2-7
CASSFLGLAGSSYEQYF
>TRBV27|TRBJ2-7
CASSTIEQTYEQYF
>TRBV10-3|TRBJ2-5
CAISEKTGEVQYF
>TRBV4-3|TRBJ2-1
CASSQDGLAGNEQFF
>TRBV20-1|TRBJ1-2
CSASSRDKYGYTF
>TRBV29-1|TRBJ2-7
CSVIRRRGVSYEQYF
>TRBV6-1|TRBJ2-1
CASIGLAGGRTYNEQFF
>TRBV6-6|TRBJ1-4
CASIAGGIGEKLFF
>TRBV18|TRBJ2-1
CASSPSAGVDEQFF
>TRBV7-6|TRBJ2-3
CASSLGTSGSLPDTQYF
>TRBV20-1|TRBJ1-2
CSATGGAHGYTF
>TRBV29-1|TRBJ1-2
CSVEADMSGYTF
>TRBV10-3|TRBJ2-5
CAISSGTSALQETQYF
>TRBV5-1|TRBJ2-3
CASSSSDGGAHEDTQYF
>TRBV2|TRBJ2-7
CASSGPAYEQYF
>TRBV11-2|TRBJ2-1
CASSLVDSRFF
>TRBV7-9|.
CASSPGSDRVPYEQYF
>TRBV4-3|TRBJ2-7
CASSRGAQSSYEQYF
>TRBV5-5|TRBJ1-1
CASSGLSPRGWDTEAFF
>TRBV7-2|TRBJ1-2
CASSPGTGVPGYTF
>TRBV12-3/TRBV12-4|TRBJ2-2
CASSSDNTGELFF
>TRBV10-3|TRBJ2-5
CAISEGESEQYF
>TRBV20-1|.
CSASLGTIEQYF
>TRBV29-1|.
CSGMDRENYEQYF
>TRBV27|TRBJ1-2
CASSPSAGAPFYGYTF
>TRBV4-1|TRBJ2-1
CASSQRLARSGGNEQFF
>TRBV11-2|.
CASSLGQGTSTYNEQYF
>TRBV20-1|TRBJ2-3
CSARDGSSTDTQYF
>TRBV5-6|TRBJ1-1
CASTTLRGSTEAFF
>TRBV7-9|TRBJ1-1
CASSFRGEITEAFF
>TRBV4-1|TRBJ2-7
CASSQVLVAYEQYF
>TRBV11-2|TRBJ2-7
CASSFPELFYEQYF
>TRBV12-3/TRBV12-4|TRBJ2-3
CASSLGRDTDTQYF
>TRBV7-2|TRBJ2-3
CASSPGDGIRSTDTQYF
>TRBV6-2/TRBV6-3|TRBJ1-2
CASSYPRFQAYGYTF
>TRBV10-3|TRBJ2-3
CAISESTSRTDTQYF
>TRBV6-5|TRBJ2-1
CASSATGGFTGELFF
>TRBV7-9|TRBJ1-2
CAGGSRGGNYGYTF